Below are 15 T cell receptor beta chains sequenced from a single sample in a study of OX40 agonist ivuxolimab in advanced cancers. TCRdb's copy holds only in-frame clones and misses some; the assay was immunoSEQ multiplex PCR. Of around 100,000 clones in the sample, about 90% were seen once. The sample consisted of CD4+ or CD8+ T cells sorted from blood, taken in a trial of the OX40 agonist ivuxolimab. The receptors derive from an adult with an advanced solid tumor such as melanoma, head and neck, liver or kidney cancer.

This chain's CDR3 is CASSGEGLGNQPQHF. In DNA, the CDR3 is TGTGCCAGCAGTGGTGAGGGGCTGGGCAATCAGCCCCAGCATTTT. This chain links TRBV6-1 with TRBJ1-5; D perhaps matches TRBD1 (5 bases). The CDR3 contains 15 residues. From germline, CDR1 is MNHNS and CDR2 SASEGT. Trimming cost V 4 bases and J 2 bases, with 12 bases left between them.

The rearrangement joins TRBV6-5 to TRBJ2-1; 8 nucleotides match TRBD2. The CDR3 totals 15 residues. Germline V gene lookup returns CDR1 MNHEY and CDR2 SVGAGI. V dropped 4 bases and J dropped 5; count of bases not matched to a gene: 7. CDR3 amino acids: CASSSWTSPNNEQFF. The CDR3 DNA sequence: TGTGCCAGCAGTTCGTGGACTAGCCCAAACAATGAGCAGTTCTTC.

This clone was counted only a few times. In DNA form, the CDR3 reads TGTGCCAGCAGTTCCCACACCAGAGATACGCAGTATTTT. Residues: CASSSHTRDTQYF. This chain links TRBV28 with TRBJ2-3; D is undetermined. Trimming cost V 4 bases and J 5 bases, with 10 bases left between them. The CDR3 has 13 residues. The germline V gene encodes CDR1 MDHEN and CDR2 SYDVKM.

The chain links TRBV4-2 to TRBJ1-2; 7 bases agree with TRBD1. This CDR3 is 15 amino acids long. Germline trimming cut 4 bases from V and 8 bases from J; bases unmatched to any gene: 13. CDR1 and CDR2 (germline): LGHNA, YNFKEQ. The CDR3, as DNA: TGTGCCAGCAGCCTTCCGGGACAGATCTCTTACGGCTACACCTTC. Protein: CASSLPGQISYGYTF.

The chain links TRBV6-6 to TRBJ1-2; 8 bases agree with TRBD1. The CDR3 loop spans 13 amino acids. Germline lookup yields CDR1 MNHNY and CDR2 SVGAGI (reference sequence). V was clipped by 5 bases and J by 6 bases; unmatched bases: 5. CDR3 sequence (DNA): TGTGCCAGCAGTCACGGACAGGGAGATGGCTACACCTTC. Amino acid sequence: CASSHGQGDGYTF.

The rearrangement joins TRBV6-1 to TRBJ2-5, with D tentatively TRBD2 (6 bases). V was clipped by 8 bases and J by 5 bases, with 12 bases between them. The CDR3 is 12 residues long. Germline V CDR1 and CDR2: MNHNS, SASEGT. The DNA for the CDR3 is TGTGCCAGCCTGAGGGGAGGCGAGACCCAGTACTTC. Amino acid sequence: CASLRGGETQYF.

The genes are TRBV27 and TRBJ2-3; D may be TRBD2 (6 bases). V gave up 5 bases and J gave up 3 bases, with 21 bases separating them. The CDR3 is 17 amino acids. The germline gives CDR1 MNHEY, CDR2 SMNVEV (reference sequence). In DNA form, the CDR3 reads TGTGCCAGCAGTCAACAACCTCCGGGAGTCAGAACAGATACGCAGTATTTT. Translated: CASSQQPPGVRTDTQYF.

The chain combines TRBV7-9 with TRBJ1-2, with D unclear. Germline V gene lookup returns CDR1 SEHNR and CDR2 FQNEAQ (reference sequence). Trimming stripped 2 bases from V and 4 bases from J, with 8 bases between. There are 13 residues in the CDR3. The CDR3 bases are TGTGCCAGCAGCTTATTCACGAGCTATGGCTACACCTTC. Protein product: CASSLFTSYGYTF.

The chain links TRBV5-6 to TRBJ2-5, with D perhaps matching TRBD2 (6 bases). Germline assignment: CDR1 SGHDT and CDR2 YYEEEE. CDR3 length: 16 residues. The V gene lost 1 base and the J gene lost 2 bases, with 15 bases spanning the gap. In nucleotides, the CDR3 is TGTGCCAGCAGCTTGAGGTTTGAGGGACTTCAAGAGACCCAGTACTTC. This codes for CASSLRFEGLQETQYF.

V usage is TRBV11-1 and J usage is TRBJ2-2, with D possibly TRBD1 on 5 matching bases. This CDR3 region has 14 residues. V lost 6 bases, J lost 2 bases, and 10 bases lay in between. Looked up from germline, CDR1 is SGHAT and CDR2 is FQDESV (reference sequence). The CDR3 loop reads CASSKGLNTGELFF. CDR3 nucleotide sequence: TGTGCCAGCAGTAAGGGGCTAAACACCGGGGAGCTGTTTTTT.

V is TRBV9 and J is TRBJ1-4; unclear D gene. This CDR3 has 14 residues. V lost 4 bases and J 3 bases, leaving 10 bases between the germline ends. Per germline, CDR1 SGDLS and CDR2 YYNGEE. CDR3: CASSSSGANEKLFF. The CDR3 DNA is TGTGCCAGCAGCAGTAGCGGCGCTAATGAAAAACTGTTTTTT.

The rearrangement uses TRBV30 and TRBJ2-2; TRBD2 matches 8 bases. CDR3 length: 15 amino acids. Germline CDR1 reads GTSNPN; CDR2 reads SVGIG (reference sequence). The V segment lost 3 bases and the J segment 7 bases; nucleotides outside the gene matches: 10. The CDR3 here is CAWRRREAYYGELFF. The CDR3 region has the DNA TGTGCCTGGAGGAGGCGGGAGGCCTATTACGGGGAGCTGTTTTTT.

The chain joins TRBV7-2 to TRBJ2-1; TRBD1 might be the D (5 bases). Germline loops: CDR1 SGHTA, CDR2 FQGNSA. Trimming cost V 6 bases and J 6 bases, with 12 bases left between them. This CDR3 contains 13 residues. DNA for the CDR3: TGTGCCAGCAGGACAGCCAGCCCCAATGAGCAGTTCTTC. Protein: CASRTASPNEQFF.

The J gene is TRBJ1-2, the V gene TRBV6-5, with D perhaps TRBD1 (5 bases). From germline, CDR1 is MNHEY and CDR2 SVGAGI. Trimming stripped 5 bases from V and 4 bases from J, with 11 bases between. The CDR3 extends over 13 amino acids. The CDR3 loop reads CASSPGGSYGYTF. The CDR3 DNA is TGTGCCAGCAGTCCCGGGGGGAGCTATGGCTACACCTTC.

The J gene is TRBJ1-1, the V gene TRBV28, with D possibly being TRBD1 (5 bases). In germline, CDR1 is MDHEN, CDR2 SYDVKM. The CDR3 spans 13 residues. The ends were cut back, 1 base at V and 11 bases at J, with 14 bases in the middle. The CDR3 coding sequence is TGTGCCAGCAGTTTATCGGGGGTGAAGTTGGCTTTCTTT. Protein: CASSLSGVKLAFF. Looking up the rest from reference TRBV28 and TRBJ1-1 gives the full variable domain: DVKVTQSSRYLVKRTGEKVFLECVQDMDHENMFWYRQDPGLGLRLIYFSYDVKMKEKGDIPEGYSVSREKKERFSLILESASTNQTSMYLCASSLSGVKLAFFGQGTRLTVV.